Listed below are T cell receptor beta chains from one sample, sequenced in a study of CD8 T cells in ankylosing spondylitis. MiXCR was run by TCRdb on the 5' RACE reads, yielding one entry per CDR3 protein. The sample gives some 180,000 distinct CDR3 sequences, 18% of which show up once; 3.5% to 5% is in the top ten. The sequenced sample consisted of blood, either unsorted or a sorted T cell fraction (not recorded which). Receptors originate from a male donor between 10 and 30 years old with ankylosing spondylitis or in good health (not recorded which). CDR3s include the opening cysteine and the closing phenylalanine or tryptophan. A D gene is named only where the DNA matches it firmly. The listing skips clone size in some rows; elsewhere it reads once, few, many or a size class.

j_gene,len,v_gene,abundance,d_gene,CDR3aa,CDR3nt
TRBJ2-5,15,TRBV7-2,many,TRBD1,CASSKGQGSQETQYF,TGTGCCAGCAGCAAGGGACAGGGCAGCCAAGAGACCCAGTACTTC
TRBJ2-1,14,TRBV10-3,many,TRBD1,CAIRGQGQFNEQFF,TGTGCCATCAGAGGACAGGGGCAATTCAATGAGCAGTTCTTC
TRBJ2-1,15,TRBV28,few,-,CASSNTAGSYNEQFF,TGTGCCAGCAGTAACACAGCTGGCTCCTACAATGAGCAGTTCTTC
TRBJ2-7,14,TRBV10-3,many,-,CAITPSYGSYEQYF,TGTGCCATCACCCCAAGCTACGGCTCCTACGAGCAGTACTTC
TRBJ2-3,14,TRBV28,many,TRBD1,CASSFRQGTDTQYF,TGTGCCAGCAGTTTTCGACAGGGTACAGATACGCAGTATTTT
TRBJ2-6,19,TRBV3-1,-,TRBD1,CASSQRPGQGVSGANVLTF,TGTGCCAGCAGTCAACGGCCGGGACAGGGAGTGTCTGGGGCCAACGTCCTGACTTTC
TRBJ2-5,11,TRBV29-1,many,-,CSGLLGSTQYF,TGCAGCGGACTATTAGGATCAACCCAGTACTTC
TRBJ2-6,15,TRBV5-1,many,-,CASSLRVSGANVLTF,TGCGCCAGCAGCCTCAGGGTCTCTGGGGCCAACGTCCTGACTTTC
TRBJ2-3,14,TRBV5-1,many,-,CASSPDREADTQYF,TGCGCCAGCAGCCCCGACAGGGAGGCAGATACGCAGTATTTT
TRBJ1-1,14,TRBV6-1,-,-,CASSDPIVPPEAFF,TGTGCCAGCAGTGACCCAATAGTCCCCCCTGAAGCTTTCTTT
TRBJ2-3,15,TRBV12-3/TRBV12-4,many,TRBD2,CASRVAGPSTDTQYF,TGTGCCAGCAGGGTAGCGGGCCCCTCGACAGATACGCAGTATTTT
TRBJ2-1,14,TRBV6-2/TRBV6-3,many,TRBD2,CASTMGRAYNEQFF,TGTGCCAGCACAATGGGGAGGGCCTACAATGAGCAGTTCTTC
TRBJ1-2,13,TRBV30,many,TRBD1,CAWSLGTGNGYTF,TGTGCCTGGAGTCTCGGGACAGGGAATGGCTACACCTTC
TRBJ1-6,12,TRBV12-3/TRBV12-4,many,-,CASSFSNSPLHF,TGTGCCAGCAGTTTTAGTAATTCACCCCTCCACTTT
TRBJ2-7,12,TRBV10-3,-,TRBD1,CAISDVTGGQYF,TGTGCCATCAGTGATGTAACAGGGGGCCAGTACTTC
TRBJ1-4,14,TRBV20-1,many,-,CSASRGRTNEKLFF,TGCAGTGCTAGTCGTGGCAGGACAAATGAAAAACTGTTTTTT
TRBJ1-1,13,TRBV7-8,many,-,CASSSGGSTEAFF,TGTGCCAGCAGCAGTGGGGGATCGACTGAAGCTTTCTTT
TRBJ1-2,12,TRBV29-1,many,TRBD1,CSVSTGDRGYTF,TGCAGCGTGTCTACAGGGGATCGTGGCTACACCTTC
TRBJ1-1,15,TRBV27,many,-,CASSPRMILNTEAFF,TGTGCCAGCAGTCCCCGGATGATTCTGAACACTGAAGCTTTCTTT
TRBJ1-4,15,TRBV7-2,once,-,CASSNSHGSHEKLFF,TGTGCCAGCAGCAATTCTCACGGGTCGCATGAAAAACTGTTTTTT
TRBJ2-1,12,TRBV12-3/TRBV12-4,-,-,CASSPANNEQFF,TGTGCCAGCAGTCCGGCTAACAATGAGCAGTTCTTC
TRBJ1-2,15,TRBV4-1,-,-,CASSQPTSRDYGYTF,TGCGCCAGCAGCCAGCCGACAAGTAGGGACTATGGCTACACCTTC
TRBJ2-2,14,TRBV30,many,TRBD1,CAWRGTANTGELFF,TGTGCCTGGAGGGGGACAGCGAACACCGGGGAGCTGTTTTTT
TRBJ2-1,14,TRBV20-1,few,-,CSARDKDSNNEQFF,TGCAGTGCCCGAGACAAGGATAGCAACAATGAGCAGTTCTTC
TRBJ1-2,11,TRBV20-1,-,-,CSARYREGYTF,TGCAGTGCTAGATACAGGGAAGGCTACACCTTC
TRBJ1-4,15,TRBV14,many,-,CASSQRGGLNEKLFF,TGTGCCAGCAGCCAGAGGGGCGGATTAAATGAAAAACTGTTTTTT
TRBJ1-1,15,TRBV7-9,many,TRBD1,CASSLEGGLVAEAFF,TGTGCCAGCAGCTTAGAAGGGGGCCTGGTGGCTGAAGCTTTCTTT
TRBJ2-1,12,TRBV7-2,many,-,CASSSVVGVQFF,TGTGCCAGCAGCTCCGTGGTGGGGGTGCAGTTCTTC
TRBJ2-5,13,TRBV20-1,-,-,CSASNVYEGPQYF,TGCAGTGCTAGTAACGTCTACGAGGGGCCCCAGTACTTC
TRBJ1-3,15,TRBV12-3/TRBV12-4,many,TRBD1,CASSPRQGAGNTIYF,TGTGCCAGCAGCCCCCGACAGGGAGCTGGAAACACCATATATTTT
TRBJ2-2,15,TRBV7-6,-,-,CASSLVSANTGELFF,TGTGCCAGCAGCTTAGTTTCGGCGAACACCGGGGAGCTGTTTTTT
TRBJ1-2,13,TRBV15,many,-,CATSSGRGYGYTF,TGTGCCACCAGCAGTGGGCGTGGGTATGGCTACACCTTC
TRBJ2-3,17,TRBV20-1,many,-,CSATVVARDTYTDTQYF,TGCAGTGCCACAGTAGTAGCCCGGGACACCTACACAGATACGCAGTATTTT
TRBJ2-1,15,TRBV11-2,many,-,CASSFAVLSYNEQFF,TGTGCCAGCAGCTTCGCTGTCCTCTCCTACAATGAGCAGTTCTTC
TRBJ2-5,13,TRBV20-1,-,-,CSARSQGAETQYF,TGCAGTGCTAGGAGTCAGGGTGCCGAGACCCAGTACTTC
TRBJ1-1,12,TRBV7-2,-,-,CASSLRRSEAFF,TGTGCCAGCAGCCTGAGAAGGTCGGAAGCTTTCTTT
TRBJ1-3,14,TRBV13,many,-,CASIFTRGTNTIYF,TGTGCCAGCATCTTCACCCGGGGCACAAACACCATATATTTT
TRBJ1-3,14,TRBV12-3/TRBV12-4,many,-,CGGGKDTGEYTIYF,TGTGGTGGGGGAAAGGACACAGGAGAATACACCATATATTTT
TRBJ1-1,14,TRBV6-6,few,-,CASSLRERNTEAFF,TGTGCCAGCAGTCTCCGGGAAAGGAACACTGAAGCTTTCTTT
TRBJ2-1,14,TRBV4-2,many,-,CASSQESAYNEQFF,TGTGCCAGCAGCCAAGAGAGCGCCTACAATGAGCAGTTCTTC
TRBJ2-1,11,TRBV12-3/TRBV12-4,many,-,CASSFWGEQFF,TGTGCCAGCAGTTTCTGGGGTGAGCAGTTCTTC
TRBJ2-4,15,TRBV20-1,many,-,CSARDRQGLLDIQYF,TGCAGTGCTAGAGATAGGCAGGGGCTTTTGGACATTCAGTACTTC
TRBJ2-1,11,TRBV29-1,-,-,CSLVVVGEQFF,TGCAGCCTCGTTGTGGTCGGGGAGCAGTTCTTC
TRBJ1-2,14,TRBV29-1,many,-,CSVAPRGGDGGYTF,TGCAGCGTCGCCCCCCGGGGGGGCGACGGTGGCTACACCTTC
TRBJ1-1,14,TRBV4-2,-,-,CASSQDDGNTEAFF,TGTGCCAGCAGCCAAGATGACGGCAACACTGAAGCTTTCTTT
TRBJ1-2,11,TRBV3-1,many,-,CASSLNYGYTF,TGTGCCAGCAGCCTAAATTATGGCTACACCTTC
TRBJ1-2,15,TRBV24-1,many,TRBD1,CATSEPGTGVYGYTF,TGTGCCACCAGTGAACCCGGGACAGGCGTCTATGGCTACACCTTC
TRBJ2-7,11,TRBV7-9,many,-,CASSDLDEQYF,TGTGCCAGCAGCGATTTGGACGAGCAGTACTTC
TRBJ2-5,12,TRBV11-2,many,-,CASSRTLYTQYF,TGTGCCAGCAGCCGGACGTTATATACCCAGTACTTC